The next 28 T cell receptor beta chains were all read from a single sample in a study of shared clonotypes between healthy human individuals (dated by TCRdb to about 2020). Libraries were prepared through the immunoSEQ multiplex PCR assay. As stored in TCRdb, this immuneACCESS dataset retains in-frame rearrangements with V and J assigned. A fraction of the clones does not appear; measured against another copy, unresolved V genes explain less than half of the discrepancy, and the remainder lacks a known reason. The table for this sample lists about 2.4 million clones; approximately 90% of them were counted only once. Of the sample, 0.13% to 0.15% falls within the top ten clones. Sample: naive CD4+ T cells sorted from blood. What the cell subset or site label conveys for this sample: CD45RA+ positively selected. These receptors were obtained from a man younger than 30 in good health.

Of note for this clone: This same CDR3 is encoded by further DNA sequences in the sample. The CDR3 spells CASSPPTGRTGELFF. In DNA, the CDR3 is TGTGCCAGCTCACCGCCGACAGGTCGAACCGGGGAGCTGTTTTTT. The chain couples TRBV18 to TRBJ2-2; D might be TRBD1 (6 bases). The CDR3 sequence is 15 residues long. V was shortened by 3 bases and J by 5 bases, with 13 bases between the two germline ends. Germline V gives CDR1 KGHSH, CDR2 LQKENI.

This clone came up once. The rearrangement uses TRBV7-8 and TRBJ1-3; D unclear. The length of the CDR3 is 15 residues. Between the trimmed V and J ends, which lost 5 bases and 0 bases, there was a span of 11 bases. CDR1 is SGHVS, CDR2 FQNEAQ, per germline. The CDR3 DNA is TGTGCCAGCAGCCAATGGTCATTCTCTGGAAACACCATATATTTT. Protein sequence: CASSQWSFSGNTIYF. Full variable domain (outside the CDR3, taken from reference TRBV7-8 and TRBJ1-3): GAGVSQSPRYKVAKRGQDVALRCDPISGHVSLFWYQQALGQGPEFLTYFQNEAQLDKSGLPSDRFFAERPEGSVSTLKIQRTQQEDSAVYLCASSQWSFSGNTIYFGEGSWLTVV.

V gene TRBV9 combines with J gene TRBJ2-5, with 11 positions matching TRBD2. There are 15 residues in the CDR3. J gave up 3 bases and V 3 bases, and 4 bases lay outside the gene matches. Germline V lookup: CDR1 SGDLS, CDR2 YYNGEE. The chain's CDR3 is CASSGGTSGKETQYF. The CDR3 DNA sequence: TGTGCCAGCAGCGGTGGGACTAGCGGTAAAGAGACCCAGTACTTC.

This clone was seen more than once but under ten times. Other DNA sequences in this specimen translate into the identical CDR3. The chain recombines TRBV30 with TRBJ1-1; D unresolved. This CDR3 comprises 13 residues. Looked up from germline, CDR1 is GTSNPN and CDR2 is SVGIG (reference sequence). Trimming took off 5 bases at V and 1 base at J, with 11 bases between the two ends. The CDR3 reads CAWSLGRNTEAFF. CDR3 sequence (DNA): TGTGCCTGGTCCCTCGGGAGGAACACTGAAGCTTTCTTT.

The chain is built from TRBV27 and TRBJ2-7, with a tentative D call TRBD1 (5 bases). In germline, CDR1 is MNHEY, CDR2 SMNVEV (reference sequence). Trimming stripped 5 bases from V and 2 bases from J, with 16 bases between. The CDR3 has 15 amino acids. The CDR3 reads CASSPDSPITYEQYF. The CDR3, as DNA: TGTGCCAGCAGTCCCGACAGCCCAATAACCTACGAGCAGTACTTC.

This clone appeared a few times. This chain uses TRBV10-2 with TRBJ1-5; D is unresolved. CDR1 WSHSY and CDR2 SAAADI come from the germline V gene. V lost 4 bases and J 5 bases, leaving 12 bases between the germline ends. The length of the CDR3 is 14 residues. CDR3 DNA sequence: TGCGCCAGCAGTGTGTTTGGGCGAGATCAGCCCCAGCATTTT. This sequence encodes CASSVFGRDQPQHF.

This chain links TRBV5-5 with TRBJ2-3, with 8 bases identical to TRBD2. The CDR3 is 15 amino acids. The V and J ends lost 2 bases and 0 bases, in that order; junction bases with no gene match: 2. From germline, CDR1 is SGHKS and CDR2 YYEKEE (reference sequence). The CDR3 here is CASSFLAGSTDTQYF. In DNA form, the CDR3 reads TGTGCCAGCAGCTTCCTAGCGGGTAGCACAGATACGCAGTATTTT.

This chain links TRBV27 with TRBJ1-1; maybe TRBD1 (6 bases). The CDR3 is 16 residues long. Deletions cut 4 bases from V and 1 base from J, with 16 bases between. Germline assignment: CDR1 MNHEY and CDR2 SMNVEV (reference sequence). Here the CDR3 DNA reads TGTGCCAGCAGTTCGGGACATCCACTGCCGAACACTGAAGCTTTCTTT. It yields the protein CASSSGHPLPNTEAFF.

As to this clone: This CDR3 is also generated by other DNA sequences in the sample. CDR3 in DNA: TGTGCCAGCAGCCCACAGGGATCAGGGACTGAAGCTTTCTTT. Translating it yields CASSPQGSGTEAFF. The chain couples TRBV7-2 to TRBJ1-1; a weak D match, TRBD1 (6 bases). The V end lost 5 bases, the J end lost 5 bases, and 15 bases lay between the germline ends. Germline assignment: CDR1 SGHTA and CDR2 FQGNSA. The CDR3 has 14 residues.

This clone occurred once. The J gene is TRBJ1-6, the V gene TRBV19; D gene uncertain. Germline V gives CDR1 LNHDA, CDR2 SQIVND (reference sequence). Trimming took 10 bases from V and 4 from J, leaving 20 bases between them. This CDR3 has 16 residues. This CDR3 reads CATRPGVSIYNSPLHF. The DNA for the CDR3 is TGTGCCACTCGACCGGGCGTTTCTATTTATAATTCACCCCTCCACTTT.

This sequence joins TRBV7-2 and TRBJ2-7, with D maybe TRBD1 (6 bases). Trimming took off 5 bases at V and 3 bases at J, with 14 bases between the two ends. Germline values: CDR1 SGHTA, CDR2 FQGNSA. The CDR3 is 14 residues long. The CDR3 region is CASSLTGQSYEQYF. The DNA for the CDR3 is TGTGCCAGCAGCCTGACAGGACAGAGCTACGAGCAGTACTTC.

This chain joins TRBV6-5 and TRBJ2-2; TRBD2 is a possible D gene (5 bases). CDR1 MNHEY and CDR2 SVGAGI come from the germline V gene. V was trimmed by 7 bases and J by 5 bases, leaving 17 bases between them. The CDR3 is made up of 15 amino acids. CDR3 nucleotides: TGTGCCAGCAATTCCGAAGGCGGAGGAACCGGGGAGCTGTTTTTT. It yields the protein CASNSEGGGTGELFF.

This chain uses TRBV28 with TRBJ1-1, with D hard to call. V was shortened by 5 bases and J by 5 bases, with 9 bases between the two germline ends. The CDR3 consists of 12 residues. Per germline, CDR1 MDHEN and CDR2 SYDVKM. CDR3 nucleotide sequence: TGTGCCAGCAGTCATCGGGTTACTGAAGCTTTCTTT. It specifies CASSHRVTEAFF.

The V call is TRBV28, the J call TRBJ2-6, with a weak D call TRBD2 (5 bases). The length of the CDR3 is 15 residues. The germline V gene encodes CDR1 MDHEN and CDR2 SYDVKM. The V and J ends lost 6 bases and 2 bases respectively, with 11 bases between them. CDR3 sequence: CASSRTLTGANVLTF. For the CDR3, the DNA is TGTGCCAGCAGCCGGACTTTAACTGGGGCCAACGTCCTGACTTTC.

CDR3 nucleotides: TGTGCCAGCAGTTACTCGAGGCAGAACACTGAAGCTTTCTTT. It yields the protein CASSYSRQNTEAFF. The chain carries TRBV6-6 and TRBJ1-1; no clear D. The CDR3 has 14 amino acids. Germline V gene data show CDR1 as MNHNY and CDR2 as SVGAGI (reference sequence). V was clipped by 0 bases and J by 1 base, with 6 bases between them.

The chain uses TRBV7-2 and TRBJ1-4; 7 nucleotides match TRBD1. CDR3 size: 17 residues. Germline V gene sequence: CDR1 SGHTA, CDR2 FQGNSA. Trimming took 2 bases from V and 0 from J; bases not matched to a gene: 6. The CDR3 nucleotides are TGTGCCAGCAGCTTACGTAGGGGGCTGGCAACTAATGAAAAACTGTTTTTT. It yields the protein CASSLRRGLATNEKLFF.

V and J are TRBV5-1 and TRBJ1-1; D is possibly TRBD1 (5 bases). The V end lost 4 bases, the J end lost 1 base, and 17 bases lay between the germline ends. CDR3 length equals 16 residues. The V gene's germline CDR1 is SGHRS and CDR2 YFSETQ. The CDR3 here is CASSRTGTVSNTEAFF. The CDR3 DNA reads TGCGCCAGCAGCAGGACCGGGACGGTTTCGAACACTGAAGCTTTCTTT. The complete variable domain, with remaining parts taken from reference TRBV5-1 and TRBJ1-1, reads KAGVTQTPRYLIKTRGQQVTLSCSPISGHRSVSWYQQTPGQGLQFLFEYFSETQRNKGNFPGRFSGRQFSNSRSEMNVSTLELGDSALYLCASSRTGTVSNTEAFFGQGTRLTVV.

This clone is a singleton in its sample. The gene calls are TRBV19 and TRBJ1-6; possible D gene TRBD1, 5 bases. Trimming removed 6 bases from V and 11 bases from J, with 17 bases in between. This CDR3 comprises 14 residues. The germline CDR1 and CDR2 sequences are LNHDA and SQIVND (reference sequence). CDR3 loop: CASSELGDETPLHF. The CDR3 coding sequence is TGTGCCAGTAGCGAACTCGGGGACGAGACACCCCTCCACTTT.

The V call is TRBV7-2, the J call TRBJ1-4; D unclear. Germline loops: CDR1 SGHTA, CDR2 FQGNSA. This CDR3 is 11 amino acids long. Between the trimmed V and J ends, which lost 3 bases and 4 bases, there was a span of 0 bases. CDR3 amino acids: CASSFNEKLFF. The CDR3 DNA sequence: TGTGCCAGCAGCTTTAATGAAAAACTGTTTTTT.

The chain combines TRBV30 with TRBJ2-5; 8 bases agree with TRBD1. The end of the DNA is better explained by TRBJ2-7, so the J call may be wrong. Germline values: CDR1 GTSNPN, CDR2 SVGIG (reference sequence). This CDR3 region has 16 residues. The CDR3 region is CAWSVSPGQGKNEQYF. CDR3 coding DNA: TGTGCCTGGAGTGTATCACCAGGACAGGGAAAGAACGAGCAGTACTTC.

The chain combines TRBV11-2 with TRBJ1-4, with D perhaps matching TRBD1 (6 bases). V was shortened by 0 bases and J by 7 bases, with 15 bases between the two germline ends. The CDR3 extends over 16 amino acids. CDR1 and CDR2 (germline): SGHAT, FQNNGV. CDR3: CASSLDSAGVVEKLFF. The CDR3 coding sequence is TGTGCCAGCAGCTTAGATTCGGCAGGGGTGGTTGAAAAACTGTTTTTT.

J is TRBJ1-4 and V is TRBV6-6, with 8 bases fitting TRBD1. In germline, CDR1 is MNHNY, CDR2 SVGAGI (reference sequence). The CDR3 is 14 residues long. V lost 7 bases, J lost 7 bases, and 8 bases stayed unmatched. CDR3 sequence: CASTQGAGGEKLFF. The CDR3 DNA is TGTGCCAGCACCCAGGGGGCAGGAGGTGAAAAACTGTTTTTT.

J is TRBJ2-5 and V is TRBV29-1; 7 nucleotides agree with TRBD1. Germline-derived CDR1 and CDR2 are SQVTM and ANQGSEA. The CDR3 runs 13 residues. The CDR3 bases are TGCAGTGGGGTTGAGGGGGCCGTAGGGACCCAGTACTTC. Its protein is CSGVEGAVGTQYF. The full variable domain, its missing parts supplied by reference TRBV29-1 and TRBJ2-5, is SAVISQKPSRDICQRGTSLTIQCQVDSQVTMMFWYRQQPGQSLTLIATANQGSEATYESGFVIDKFPISRPNLTFSTLTVSNMSPEDSSIYLCSGVEGAVGTQYFGPGTRLLVL.

CDR3 DNA sequence: TGTGCCAGCAGTTTCGGGACAGGGGGTTCGCGTCCAGAGACCCAGTACTTC. It yields the protein CASSFGTGGSRPETQYF. V gene TRBV2 combines with J gene TRBJ2-5; 11 nucleotides match TRBD1. The CDR3 runs 17 residues. J lost 4 bases, V lost 5 bases, and 12 bases had no gene match. Germline V gene lookup returns CDR1 SNHLY and CDR2 FYNNEI.

The gene calls are TRBV2 and TRBJ2-4; D is undetermined. Looked up from germline, CDR1 is SNHLY and CDR2 is FYNNEI. The CDR3 runs 12 residues. With 7 bases removed from V and 0 bases from J, the gap between germline ends came to 4 bases. The CDR3 region is CASTGAKNIQYF. CDR3 bases: TGTGCCAGCACCGGAGCCAAAAACATTCAGTACTTC. Looking up the rest from reference TRBV2 and TRBJ2-4 gives the full variable domain: EPEVTQTPSHQVTQMGQEVILRCVPISNHLYFYWYRQILGQKVEFLVSFYNNEISEKSEIFDDQFSVERPDGSNFTLKIRSTKLEDSAMYFCASTGAKNIQYFGAGTRLSVL.

CDR3: CASSSAGVTYEQYF. The CDR3 nucleotides are TGTGCCAGCAGCTCAGCAGGGGTCACCTACGAGCAGTACTTC. The chain couples TRBV7-2 to TRBJ2-7; tentative D call: TRBD1 (6 bases). The CDR3 runs 14 residues. Germline V gene lookup returns CDR1 SGHTA and CDR2 FQGNSA. V was trimmed by 4 bases and J by 2 bases, leaving 12 bases between them.

In the case of this clone: This sample also contains other DNA sequences that code for the same CDR3. This chain uses TRBV5-1 with TRBJ2-3; a possible D gene is TRBD2 (5 bases). The CDR3 loop spans 15 amino acids. V shed 4 bases and J shed 3 bases, with 15 bases lying between them. Germline V gene data show CDR1 as SGHRS and CDR2 as YFSETQ. CDR3 sequence reads: CASSLSPGTTDTQYF. The CDR3 DNA reads TGCGCCAGCAGCCTATCACCGGGAACGACAGATACGCAGTATTTT.

The count of this clone is one. This sequence joins TRBV30 and TRBJ2-1; 12 bases match TRBD2. The CDR3 is made up of 15 amino acids. Germline V gene lookup returns CDR1 GTSNPN and CDR2 SVGIG (reference sequence). Trimming cost V 2 bases and J 10 bases; bases outside gene matches: 9. In DNA form, the CDR3 reads TGTGCCTGGAGTACACGACTAGCGGGAGTCAGGGAGCAGTTCTTC. It codes for CAWSTRLAGVREQFF.